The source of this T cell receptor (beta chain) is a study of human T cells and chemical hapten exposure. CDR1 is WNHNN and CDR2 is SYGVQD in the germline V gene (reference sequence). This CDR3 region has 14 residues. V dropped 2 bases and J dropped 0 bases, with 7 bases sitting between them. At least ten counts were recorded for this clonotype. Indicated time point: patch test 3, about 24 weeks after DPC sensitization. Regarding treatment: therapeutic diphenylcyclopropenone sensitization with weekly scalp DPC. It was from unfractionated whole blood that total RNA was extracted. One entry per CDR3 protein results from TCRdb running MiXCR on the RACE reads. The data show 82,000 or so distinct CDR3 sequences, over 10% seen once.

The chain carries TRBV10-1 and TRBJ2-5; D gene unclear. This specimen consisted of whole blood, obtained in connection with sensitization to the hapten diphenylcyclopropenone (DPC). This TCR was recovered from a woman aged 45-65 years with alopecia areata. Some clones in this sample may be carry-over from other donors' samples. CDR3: CASSETAYQETQYF. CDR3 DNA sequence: TGCGCCAGCAGTGAGACAGCGTACCAAGAGACCCAGTACTTC.